This TCR beta chain was sequenced for a study of cytomegalovirus exposure and HLA in healthy donors. Study as a whole: Some 85 million unique TCRs, all from HLA-typed donors, were included in an early release of the data.

Germline CDR1 SGHDT, CDR2 YYEEEE. The junction had 4 bases not matched to a gene; V was cut back by 4 bases and J by 4 bases. This CDR3 spans 16 amino acids. 13 Jbeta primers and 60 Vbeta primers were used for the PCR. The assay was immunoSEQ multiplex PCR, and TCRdb's table has in-frame clones only and misses some. The sample shows about 98,000 clones, around 80% of them seen only once. The chain employs TRBV5-6 and TRBJ2-2, with TRBD2 identical over 13 bases. Input material: PBMCs. The receptor was isolated from a man aged 40-50 years in good health and CMV-seronegative. The CDR3: CASSRLAGGRTGELFF. The CDR3 DNA sequence: TGTGCCAGCAGCAGACTAGCGGGGGGACGCACCGGGGAGCTGTTTTTT.